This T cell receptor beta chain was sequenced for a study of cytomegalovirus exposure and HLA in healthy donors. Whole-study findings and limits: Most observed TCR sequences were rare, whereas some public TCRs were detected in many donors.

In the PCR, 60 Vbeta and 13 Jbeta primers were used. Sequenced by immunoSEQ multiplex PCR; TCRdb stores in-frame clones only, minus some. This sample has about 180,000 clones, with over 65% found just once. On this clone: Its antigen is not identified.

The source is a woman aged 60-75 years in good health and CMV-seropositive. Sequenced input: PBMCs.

This CDR3 is CASSPSGTGVSPLHF. Here the CDR3 DNA reads TGTGCCAGCAGTCCCTCCGGGACAGGGGTCTCACCCCTCCACTTT. The chain combines TRBV27 with TRBJ1-6, with 10 nucleotides matching TRBD1. Germline lookup yields CDR1 MNHEY and CDR2 SMNVEV (reference sequence). The CDR3 has 15 residues. V lost 5 bases to trimming and J lost 10 bases; unmatched junction nucleotides: 8.